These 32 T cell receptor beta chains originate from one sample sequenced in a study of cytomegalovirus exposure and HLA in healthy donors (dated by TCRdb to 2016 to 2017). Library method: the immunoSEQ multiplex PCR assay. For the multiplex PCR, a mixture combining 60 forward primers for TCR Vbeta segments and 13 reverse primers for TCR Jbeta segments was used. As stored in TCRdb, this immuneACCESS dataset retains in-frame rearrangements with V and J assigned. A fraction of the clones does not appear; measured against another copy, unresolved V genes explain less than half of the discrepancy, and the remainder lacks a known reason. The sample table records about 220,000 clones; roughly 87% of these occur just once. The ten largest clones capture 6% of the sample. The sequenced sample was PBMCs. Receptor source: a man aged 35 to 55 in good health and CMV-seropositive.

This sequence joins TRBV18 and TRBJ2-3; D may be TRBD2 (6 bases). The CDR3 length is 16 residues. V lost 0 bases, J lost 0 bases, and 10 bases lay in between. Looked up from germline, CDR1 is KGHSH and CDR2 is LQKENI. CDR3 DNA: TGTGCCAGCTCACCACCGGAGGGGATAAGCACAGATACGCAGTATTTT. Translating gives CASSPPEGISTDTQYF.

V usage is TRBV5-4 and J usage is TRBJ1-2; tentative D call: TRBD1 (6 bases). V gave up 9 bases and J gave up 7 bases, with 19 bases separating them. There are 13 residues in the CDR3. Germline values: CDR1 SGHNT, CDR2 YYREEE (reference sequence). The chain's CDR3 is CATKTGDDGGYTF. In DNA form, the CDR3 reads TGTGCCACCAAGACAGGAGATGACGGTGGCTACACCTTC.

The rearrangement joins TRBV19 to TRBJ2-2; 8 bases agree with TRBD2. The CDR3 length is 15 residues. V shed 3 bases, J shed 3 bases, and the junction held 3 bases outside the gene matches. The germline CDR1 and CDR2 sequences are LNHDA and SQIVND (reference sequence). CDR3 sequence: CASSITSGYTGELFF. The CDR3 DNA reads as TGTGCCAGTAGTATCACTAGCGGATACACCGGGGAGCTGTTTTTT.

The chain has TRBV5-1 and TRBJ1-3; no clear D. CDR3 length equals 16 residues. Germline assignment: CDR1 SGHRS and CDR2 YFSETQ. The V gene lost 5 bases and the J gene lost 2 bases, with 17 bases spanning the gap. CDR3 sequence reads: CASRRRAGDTGNTIYF. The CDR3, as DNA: TGCGCCAGCAGACGGCGGGCAGGAGATACTGGAAACACCATATATTTT.

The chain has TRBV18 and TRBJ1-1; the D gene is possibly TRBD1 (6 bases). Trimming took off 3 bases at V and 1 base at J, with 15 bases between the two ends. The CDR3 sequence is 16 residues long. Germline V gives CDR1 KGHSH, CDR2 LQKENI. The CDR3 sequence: CASSPLRGHQNTEAFF. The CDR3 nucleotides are TGTGCCAGCTCACCCCTACGGGGACACCAGAACACTGAAGCTTTCTTT.

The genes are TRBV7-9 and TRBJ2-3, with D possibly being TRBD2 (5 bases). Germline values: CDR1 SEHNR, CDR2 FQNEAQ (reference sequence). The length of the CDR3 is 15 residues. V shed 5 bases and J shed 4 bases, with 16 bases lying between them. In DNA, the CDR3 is TGTGCCAGCAGCCCACCTGCGGGTAGGGCAGATACGCAGTATTTT. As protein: CASSPPAGRADTQYF.

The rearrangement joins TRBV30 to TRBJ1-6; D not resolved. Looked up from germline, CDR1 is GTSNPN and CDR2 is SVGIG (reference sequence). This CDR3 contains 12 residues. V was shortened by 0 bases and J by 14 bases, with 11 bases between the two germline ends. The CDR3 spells CAWSVIRQALHF. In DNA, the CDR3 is TGTGCCTGGAGTGTTATCAGGCAGGCCCTCCACTTT.

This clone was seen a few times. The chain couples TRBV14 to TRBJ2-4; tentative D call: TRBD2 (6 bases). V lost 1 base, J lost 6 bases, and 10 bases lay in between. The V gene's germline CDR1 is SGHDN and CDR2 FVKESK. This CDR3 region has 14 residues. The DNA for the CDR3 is TGTGCCAGCAGCCAAGGGGAGGCGAGAAACATTCAGTACTTC. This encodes CASSQGEARNIQYF.

CDR3 region: CASSVEGAGEGYTF. In nucleotides, the CDR3 is TGTGCCAGCAGCGTAGAAGGCGCAGGGGAGGGCTACACCTTC. This chain joins TRBV9 and TRBJ1-2; a weak D match, TRBD1 (6 bases). The V and J ends lost 0 bases and 8 bases respectively, with 14 bases between them. Germline V gene sequence: CDR1 SGDLS, CDR2 YYNGEE. This CDR3 is 14 amino acids long.

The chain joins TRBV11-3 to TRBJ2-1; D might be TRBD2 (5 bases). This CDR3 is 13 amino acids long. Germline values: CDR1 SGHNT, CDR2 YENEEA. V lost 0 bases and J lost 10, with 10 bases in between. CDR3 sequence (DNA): TGTGCCAGCAGCTTAGATGGGCCGGGGGAGCAGTTCTTC. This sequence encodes CASSLDGPGEQFF.

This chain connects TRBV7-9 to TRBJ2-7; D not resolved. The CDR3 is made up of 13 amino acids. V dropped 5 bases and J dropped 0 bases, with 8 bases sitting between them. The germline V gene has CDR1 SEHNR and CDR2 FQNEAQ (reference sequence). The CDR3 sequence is CASSPVASYEQYV. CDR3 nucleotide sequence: TGTGCCAGCAGCCCTGTAGCCTCCTACGAGCAGTACGTC.

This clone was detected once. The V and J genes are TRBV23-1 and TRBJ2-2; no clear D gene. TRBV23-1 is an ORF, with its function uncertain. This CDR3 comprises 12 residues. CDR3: CGSDANTGELFF. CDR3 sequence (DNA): TGCGGGAGCGACGCGAACACCGGGGAGCTGTTTTTT.

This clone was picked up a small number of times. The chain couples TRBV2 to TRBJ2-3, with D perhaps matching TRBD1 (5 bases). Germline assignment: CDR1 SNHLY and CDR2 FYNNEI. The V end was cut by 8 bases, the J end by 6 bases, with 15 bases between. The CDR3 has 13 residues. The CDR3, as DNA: TGTGCCAGCGGACAAGGAGAGGTGGATACGCAGTATTTT. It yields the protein CASGQGEVDTQYF.

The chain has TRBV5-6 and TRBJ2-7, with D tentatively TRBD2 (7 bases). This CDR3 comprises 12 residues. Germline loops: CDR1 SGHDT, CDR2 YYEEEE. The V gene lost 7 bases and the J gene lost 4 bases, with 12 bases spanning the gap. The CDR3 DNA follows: TGTGCCAGCGGAGGGGGGGGTTACGAGCAGTACTTC. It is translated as CASGGGGYEQYF. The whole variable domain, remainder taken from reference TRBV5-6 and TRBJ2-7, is DAGVTQSPTHLIKTRGQQVTLRCSPKSGHDTVSWYQQALGQGPQFIFQYYEEEERQRGNFPDRFSGHQFPNYSSELNVNALLLGDSALYLCASGGGGYEQYFGPGTRLTVT.

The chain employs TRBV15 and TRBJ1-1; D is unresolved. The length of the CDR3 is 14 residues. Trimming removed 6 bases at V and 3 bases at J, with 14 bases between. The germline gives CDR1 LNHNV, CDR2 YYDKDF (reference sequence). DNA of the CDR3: TGTGCCACCAGAGGTTCGTCAGGCTACACTGAAGCTTTCTTT. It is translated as CATRGSSGYTEAFF.

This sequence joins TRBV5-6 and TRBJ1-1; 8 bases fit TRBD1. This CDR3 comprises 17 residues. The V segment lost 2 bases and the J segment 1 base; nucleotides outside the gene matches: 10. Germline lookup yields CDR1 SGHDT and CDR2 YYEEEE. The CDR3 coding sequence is TGTGCCAGCAGCTTTTGGTCGACAGGGGCTTCGAACACTGAAGCTTTCTTT. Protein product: CASSFWSTGASNTEAFF.

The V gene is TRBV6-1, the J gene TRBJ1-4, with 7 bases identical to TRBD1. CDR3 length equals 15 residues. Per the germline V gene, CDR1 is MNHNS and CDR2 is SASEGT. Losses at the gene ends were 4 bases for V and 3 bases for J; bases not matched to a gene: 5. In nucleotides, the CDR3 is TGTGCCAGCAGTGCGTTGGGACAGCCTAATGAAAAACTGTTTTTT. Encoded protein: CASSALGQPNEKLFF.

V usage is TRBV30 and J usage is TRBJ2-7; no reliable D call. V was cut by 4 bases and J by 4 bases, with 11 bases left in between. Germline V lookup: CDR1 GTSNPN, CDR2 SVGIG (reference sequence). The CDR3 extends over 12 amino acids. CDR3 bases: TGTGCCTGGACCCCCGGCGGTTACGAGCAGTACTTC. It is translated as CAWTPGGYEQYF.

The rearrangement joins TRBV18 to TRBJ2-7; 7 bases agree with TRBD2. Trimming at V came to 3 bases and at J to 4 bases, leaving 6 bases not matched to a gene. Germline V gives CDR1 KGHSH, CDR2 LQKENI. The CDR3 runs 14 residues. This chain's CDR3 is CASSPTGGAYEQYF. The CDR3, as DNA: TGTGCCAGCTCACCCACGGGAGGCGCTTACGAGCAGTACTTC. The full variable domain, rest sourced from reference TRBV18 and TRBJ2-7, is NAGVMQNPRHLVRRRGQEARLRCSPMKGHSHVYWYRQLPEEGLKFMVYLQKENIIDESGMPKERFSAEFPKEGPSILRIQQVVRGDSAAYFCASSPTGGAYEQYFGPGTRLTVT.

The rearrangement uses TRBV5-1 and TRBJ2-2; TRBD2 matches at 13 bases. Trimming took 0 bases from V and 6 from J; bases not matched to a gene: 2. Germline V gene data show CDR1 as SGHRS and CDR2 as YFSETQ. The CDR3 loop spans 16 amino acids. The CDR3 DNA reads TGCGCCAGCAGCTTGGGACTAGCGGGAGGTTCCGGGGAGCTGTTTTTT. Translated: CASSLGLAGGSGELFF. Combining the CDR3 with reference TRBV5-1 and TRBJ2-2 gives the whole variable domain KAGVTQTPRYLIKTRGQQVTLSCSPISGHRSVSWYQQTPGQGLQFLFEYFSETQRNKGNFPGRFSGRQFSNSRSEMNVSTLELGDSALYLCASSLGLAGGSGELFFGEGSRLTVL.

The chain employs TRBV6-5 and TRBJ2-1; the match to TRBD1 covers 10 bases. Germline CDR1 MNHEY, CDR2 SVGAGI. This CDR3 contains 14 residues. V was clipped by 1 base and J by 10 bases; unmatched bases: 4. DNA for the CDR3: TGTGCCAGCAGTTACTGGACAGGGGGAAAAGAGCAGTTCTTC. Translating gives CASSYWTGGKEQFF.

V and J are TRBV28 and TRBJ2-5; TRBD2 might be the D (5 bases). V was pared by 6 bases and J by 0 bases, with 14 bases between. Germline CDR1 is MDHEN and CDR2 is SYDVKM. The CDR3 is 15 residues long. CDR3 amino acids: CASSIAGADQETQYF. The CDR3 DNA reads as TGTGCCAGCAGCATCGCCGGAGCGGACCAAGAGACCCAGTACTTC.

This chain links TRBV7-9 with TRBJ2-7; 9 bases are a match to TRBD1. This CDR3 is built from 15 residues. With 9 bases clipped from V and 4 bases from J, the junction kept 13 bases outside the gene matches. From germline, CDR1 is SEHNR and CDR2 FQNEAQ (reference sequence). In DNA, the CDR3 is TGTGCCAGTAGCATTGGGACAGGGTCCCGTTACGAGCAGTACTTC. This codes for CASSIGTGSRYEQYF.

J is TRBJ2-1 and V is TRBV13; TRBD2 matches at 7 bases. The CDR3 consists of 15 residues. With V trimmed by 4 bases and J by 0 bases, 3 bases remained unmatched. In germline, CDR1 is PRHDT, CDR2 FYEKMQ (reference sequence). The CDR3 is CASSSTSVSYNEQFF. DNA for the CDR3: TGTGCCAGCAGCTCCACTAGCGTCTCCTACAATGAGCAGTTCTTC.

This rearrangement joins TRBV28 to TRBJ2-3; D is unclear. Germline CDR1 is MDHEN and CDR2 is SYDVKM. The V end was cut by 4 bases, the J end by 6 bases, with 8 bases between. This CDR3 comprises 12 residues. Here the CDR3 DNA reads TGTGCCAGCAGTTCCATAGTGGATACGCAGTATTTT. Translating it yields CASSSIVDTQYF.

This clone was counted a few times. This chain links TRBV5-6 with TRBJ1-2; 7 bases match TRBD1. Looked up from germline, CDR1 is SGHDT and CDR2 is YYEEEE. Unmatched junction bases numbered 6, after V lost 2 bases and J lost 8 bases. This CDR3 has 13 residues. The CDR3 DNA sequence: TGTGCCAGCAGCTTAGGGACAGCTTACGGCTACACCTTC. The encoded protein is CASSLGTAYGYTF.

The CDR3 here is CASSPDTSSGNTIYF. The CDR3 DNA sequence: TGTGCCAGCAGCCCGGACACAAGCTCTGGAAACACCATATATTTT. The V gene is TRBV7-9, the J gene TRBJ1-3, with D possibly being TRBD1 (5 bases). Germline loops: CDR1 SEHNR, CDR2 FQNEAQ (reference sequence). V was pared by 5 bases and J by 0 bases, with 11 bases between. The CDR3 loop spans 15 amino acids.

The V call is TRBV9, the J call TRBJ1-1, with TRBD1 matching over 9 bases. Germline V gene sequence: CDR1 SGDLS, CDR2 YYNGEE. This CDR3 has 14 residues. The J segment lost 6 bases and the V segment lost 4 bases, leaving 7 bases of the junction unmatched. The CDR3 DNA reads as TGTGCCAGCAGCTCGGGACAGGGTCGACCTGAAGCTTTCTTT. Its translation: CASSSGQGRPEAFF.

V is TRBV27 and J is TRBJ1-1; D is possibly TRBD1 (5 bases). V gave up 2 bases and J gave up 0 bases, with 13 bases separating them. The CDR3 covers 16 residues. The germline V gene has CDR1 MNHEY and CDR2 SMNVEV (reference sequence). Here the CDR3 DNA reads TGTGCCAGCAGTTTAACGAGGGGACTACTGAACACTGAAGCTTTCTTT. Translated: CASSLTRGLLNTEAFF.

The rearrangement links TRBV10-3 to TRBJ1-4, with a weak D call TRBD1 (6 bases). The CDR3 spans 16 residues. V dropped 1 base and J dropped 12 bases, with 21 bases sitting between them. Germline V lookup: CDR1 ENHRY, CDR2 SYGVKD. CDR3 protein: CAISEYGRTTKGELFF. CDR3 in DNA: TGTGCCATCAGTGAGTATGGCCGGACAACTAAGGGGGAACTGTTTTTT.

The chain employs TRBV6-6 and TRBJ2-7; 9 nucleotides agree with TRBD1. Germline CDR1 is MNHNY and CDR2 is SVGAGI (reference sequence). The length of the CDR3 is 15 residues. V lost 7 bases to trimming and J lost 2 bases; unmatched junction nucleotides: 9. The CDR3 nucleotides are TGTGCCAGCACCTTAAGGGGACAGGGAGCCTACGAGCAGTACTTC. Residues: CASTLRGQGAYEQYF.

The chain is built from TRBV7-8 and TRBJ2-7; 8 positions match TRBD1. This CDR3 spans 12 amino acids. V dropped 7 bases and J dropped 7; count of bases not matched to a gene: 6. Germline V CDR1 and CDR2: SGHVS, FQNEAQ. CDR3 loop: CASTQGAGEQYF. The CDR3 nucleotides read TGTGCCAGCACCCAGGGGGCGGGAGAGCAGTACTTC. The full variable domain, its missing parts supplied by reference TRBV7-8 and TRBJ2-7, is GAGVSQSPRYKVAKRGQDVALRCDPISGHVSLFWYQQALGQGPEFLTYFQNEAQLDKSGLPSDRFFAERPEGSVSTLKIQRTQQEDSAVYLCASTQGAGEQYFGPGTRLTVT.